This TCR beta chain was recovered during a study of CD8 T cells in cerebrospinal fluid in Alzheimer's disease. Study summary: Plate-based nested PCR sequencing and droplet-based sequencing measured CSF T cell clonal expansion.

TCRdb reanalyzed the 10x single-cell sequencing reads, giving one entry per CDR3 protein sequence and no DNA. This listing includes 850 to 1,000 distinct CDR3 sequences. Germline CDR1 SNHLY, CDR2 FYNNEI. The CDR3 sequence is 14 residues long. Frequency places this clonotype as medium-sized. No antigen is known for it. Study observations and caveats: Finding EBV-specific TCRs in cerebrospinal fluid does not show EBV causes Alzheimer's disease. In mild cognitive impairment or Alzheimer's disease, the biggest CSF clone made up more TCRs than in controls.

Sequenced material: cerebrospinal fluid. The chain couples TRBV2 to TRBJ1-1; the TRBD1 assignment by TCRdb is unverifiable without DNA. This clonotype was obtained from a human donor with Parkinson's disease. The CDR3 protein is CASKGGARGTEAFF.